Each of the 13 T cell receptor beta chains below was sequenced from the same sample in a study of T cell responses to AZD1222 COVID-19 vaccine. Sequenced by immunoSEQ multiplex PCR; TCRdb stores in-frame clones only, minus some. The data contain 180,000 or so clones, 94% of them seen just once; the ten biggest clones take up approximately 0.64%. The specimen comprised peripheral blood, sampled on day 0 of AZD1222 vaccination. The receptors originated from an adult in good health.

The genes are TRBV7-3 and TRBJ2-1; perhaps TRBD2 as D (6 bases). V dropped 4 bases and J dropped 8 bases, with 15 bases sitting between them. The CDR3 has 14 amino acids. Germline loops: CDR1 SGHTA, CDR2 FQGTGA. DNA for the CDR3: TGTGCCAGCAGCTCCGCTCTAGGCGGGGATGAGCAGTTCTTC. This encodes CASSSALGGDEQFF.

CDR3 sequence: CASSVSTKKQEGVYGYTF. CDR3 nucleotide sequence: TGTGCCAGCAGTGTTTCTACTAAAAAACAGGAAGGAGTCTATGGCTACACCTTC. The chain uses TRBV6-4 and TRBJ1-2; TRBD1 is a possible D gene (5 bases). The CDR3 totals 18 residues. The ends were cut back, 4 bases at V and 4 bases at J, with 25 bases in the middle. CDR1 and CDR2 (germline): MRHNA, SNTAGT.

The V gene is TRBV15, the J gene TRBJ1-2; D is perhaps TRBD1 (6 bases). Germline V gives CDR1 LNHNV, CDR2 YYDKDF (reference sequence). Trimming removed 4 bases from V and 10 bases from J, with 13 bases in between. The CDR3 is 12 residues long. CDR3: CATSNPQGPYTF. The CDR3 nucleotides read TGTGCCACCAGCAACCCACAGGGTCCCTACACCTTC.

The CDR3 reads CSVERDRRGYTF. CDR3 sequence (DNA): TGCAGCGTTGAAAGAGACAGACGTGGCTACACCTTC. J is TRBJ1-2 and V is TRBV29-1; possibly TRBD1 for D (5 bases). The CDR3 has 12 amino acids. The germline gives CDR1 SQVTM, CDR2 ANQGSEA. V lost 2 bases, J lost 7 bases, and 11 bases lay in between.

This clone was found a few times. The gene calls are TRBV11-2 and TRBJ1-5; D remains ambiguous. The germline V gene encodes CDR1 SGHAT and CDR2 FQNNGV. Trimming removed 0 bases at V and 6 bases at J, with 6 bases between. CDR3 size: 13 residues. CDR3 in amino acids: CASSLDARQPQHF. The CDR3 DNA follows: TGTGCCAGCAGCTTAGATGCTCGTCAGCCCCAGCATTTT.

The V call is TRBV7-2, the J call TRBJ1-1; 8 bases are a match to TRBD1. Looked up from germline, CDR1 is SGHTA and CDR2 is FQGNSA. The CDR3 is made up of 15 amino acids. Losses at the gene ends were 2 bases for V and 1 base for J; bases not matched to a gene: 3. The CDR3 DNA follows: TGTGCCAGCAGCTTACATGGACAGGGGAACACTGAAGCTTTCTTT. Its protein product is CASSLHGQGNTEAFF.

This clone occurred once. V usage is TRBV29-1 and J usage is TRBJ2-1; D gene unclear. CDR3 length: 10 amino acids. With 5 bases removed from V and 7 bases from J, the gap between germline ends came to 6 bases. Germline V gene sequence: CDR1 SQVTM, CDR2 ANQGSEA. The CDR3, as DNA: TGCAGCGTTCTTTCTAATGAGCAGTTCTTC. This sequence encodes CSVLSNEQFF.

V gene TRBV7-2 combines with J gene TRBJ2-1, with D perhaps TRBD2 (6 bases). Trimming took 5 bases from V and 0 from J, leaving 17 bases between them. The CDR3 sequence is 17 residues long. Germline CDR1 reads SGHTA; CDR2 reads FQGNSA. The CDR3 sequence: CASSPWSGRGSYNEQFF. The DNA for the CDR3 is TGTGCCAGCAGCCCCTGGTCCGGGAGAGGCTCCTACAATGAGCAGTTCTTC.

CDR3 region: CASSLGAGATEAFF. CDR3 nucleotide sequence: TGTGCCAGCAGTTTAGGGGCCGGTGCCACTGAAGCTTTCTTT. V and J are TRBV28 and TRBJ1-1; the D gene is possibly TRBD1 (5 bases). The V gene's germline CDR1 is MDHEN and CDR2 SYDVKM. The CDR3 length is 14 residues. The ends were cut back, 2 bases at V and 4 bases at J, with 11 bases in the middle.

The chain is built from TRBV4-2 and TRBJ1-2; D uncertain. In germline, CDR1 is LGHNA, CDR2 YNFKEQ. This CDR3 has 15 residues. V lost 0 bases and J lost 8, with 16 bases in between. The CDR3 region is CASSQDSLQGRGYTF. CDR3 DNA sequence: TGTGCCAGCAGCCAAGATAGCCTCCAAGGGCGCGGCTACACCTTC.

In its sample, this clone was seen once. V gene TRBV5-1 combines with J gene TRBJ2-3, with D tentatively TRBD2 (7 bases). Germline-derived CDR1 and CDR2 are SGHRS and YFSETQ. The CDR3 spans 17 residues. Trimming took off 4 bases at V and 1 base at J, with 19 bases between the two ends. The CDR3 region is CASSPWSGGARTDTQYF. For the CDR3, the DNA is TGCGCCAGCAGCCCGTGGAGTGGGGGGGCACGCACAGATACGCAGTATTTT.

The V call is TRBV3-1 (or the pseudogene TRBV3-2), the J call TRBJ2-6; D unresolved. Looked up from germline, CDR1 is LGHDT and CDR2 is YNNKEL (reference sequence). The CDR3 has 16 amino acids. Deletions cut 1 base from V and 0 bases from J, with 7 bases between. As DNA, the CDR3 is TGTGCCAGCAGCCAAGTCACGGGCTCTGGGGCCAACGTCCTGACTTTC. It yields the protein CASSQVTGSGANVLTF.

The V and J genes are TRBV30 and TRBJ1-1; D uncertain. V was clipped by 0 bases and J by 2 bases, with 10 bases between them. CDR1 and CDR2 (germline): GTSNPN, SVGIG (reference sequence). This CDR3 has 14 residues. CDR3 coding DNA: TGTGCCTGGAGTGTAGGCATTCTAAACACTGAAGCTTTCTTT. This codes for CAWSVGILNTEAFF.